This section outlines one TCR beta chain sequence together with its context. The antigen is not known. These data belong to a study of blood T cells in healthy people across ages. Study overall: Roughly one uniquely barcoded beta molecule per two T cells was captured.

The authors ran a second PCR of about 7 to 11 cycles using a sample-barcoded 5' primer and a J-beta primer mix. A single record per CDR3 protein comes from TCRdb applying MiXCR to the 5' RACE reads. The profile covers 800,000 to 950,000 distinct CDR3 sequences, with 35% to 40% appearing a single time and 10% to 15% taken by the ten largest. Findings of the study overall: Both naive CD4+ cell counts and diversity were greater in long-lived donors than in aged donors.

CDR3 size: 11 residues. Trimming removed 7 bases from V and 11 bases from J, with 14 bases in between. Material: blood. This TCR was sampled from a man younger than 30 in good health. V and J are TRBV12-3 or TRBV12-4 and TRBJ1-1; tentative D call: TRBD1 (5 bases). The CDR3 is CASTVGGEAFF. The DNA of the CDR3 is TGTGCCAGCACGGTGGGGGGAGAGGCTTTCTTT.